Below, 19 T cell receptor beta chains from the same sample are listed, as sequenced in a study of beta chain features in type 1 diabetes. The whole isolated RNA underwent reverse transcription, so sequencing captured expressed TCRB transcripts. The method was immunoSEQ multiplex PCR; TCRdb's version includes in-frame clones alone and lacks a portion of them. The sample lists nearly 350,000 clones, approximately 8.2% occurring once. Source material: central memory CD4+ T cells from blood. These receptors were obtained from a woman under 30 in good health.

The chain is built from TRBV5-1 and TRBJ2-4, with TRBD1 as a possible D gene (6 bases). The CDR3 length is 17 residues. Germline CDR1 reads SGHRS; CDR2 reads YFSETQ. V lost 2 bases and J 1 base, leaving 16 bases between the germline ends. CDR3 bases: TGCGCCAGCAGCTTCGAGGGCCAGGGGATGGCCAAAAACATTCAGTACTTC. Its protein is CASSFEGQGMAKNIQYF.

The J gene is TRBJ2-2, the V gene TRBV6-6; D is possibly TRBD1 (6 bases). Germline CDR1 and CDR2: MNHNY and SVGAGI (reference sequence). V shed 1 base and J shed 10 bases, with 13 bases lying between them. This CDR3 is built from 14 residues. CDR3 bases: TGTGCCAGCAGTTACTGGACAGATCATCCGGAGCTGTTTTTT. This codes for CASSYWTDHPELFF.

The rearrangement uses TRBV14 and TRBJ1-1; tentative D call: TRBD1 (5 bases). The CDR3 length is 14 residues. The germline V gene has CDR1 SGHDN and CDR2 FVKESK. Trimming took off 3 bases at V and 4 bases at J, with 12 bases between the two ends. As DNA, the CDR3 is TGTGCCAGCAGCCATAGGGGAGGAGGCACTGAAGCTTTCTTT. This translates into CASSHRGGGTEAFF.

The chain is built from TRBV6-1 and TRBJ1-1, with 9 nucleotides matching TRBD1. CDR3 length: 15 amino acids. Trimming cost V 5 bases and J 5 bases; bases outside gene matches: 9. Germline lookup yields CDR1 MNHNS and CDR2 SASEGT. CDR3 region: CASSWGQGRRTEAFF. The CDR3 nucleotides are TGTGCCAGCAGTTGGGGACAGGGTCGGAGGACTGAAGCTTTCTTT.

In this sample, this clone turned up a few times. The rearrangement links TRBV6-5 to TRBJ2-1, with a weak D call TRBD2 (6 bases). In germline, CDR1 is MNHEY, CDR2 SVGAGI. V lost 6 bases to trimming and J lost 0 bases, with 12 bases between them. This CDR3 has 15 amino acids. DNA for the CDR3: TGTGCCAGCAGCTTGGGACTGAGCTCCTACAATGAGCAGTTCTTC. It specifies CASSLGLSSYNEQFF.

The rearrangement joins TRBV28 to TRBJ1-2; D gene ambiguous. V dropped 3 bases and J dropped 4 bases, with 6 bases sitting between them. This CDR3 has 12 residues. Germline loops: CDR1 MDHEN, CDR2 SYDVKM. CDR3 bases: TGTGCCAGCAGTTTCTTATTCTATGGCTACACCTTC. It yields the protein CASSFLFYGYTF.

The V call is TRBV11-2, the J call TRBJ2-3, with no clear D. The V and J ends lost 8 bases and 4 bases respectively, with 19 bases between them. This CDR3 is built from 15 residues. Germline CDR1 is SGHAT and CDR2 is FQNNGV. CDR3 DNA: TGTGCCAGCCGTTCAGGTGGGCGGTCCGCAGATACGCAGTATTTT. This gives the protein CASRSGGRSADTQYF.

The rearrangement uses TRBV6-6 and TRBJ2-1; TRBD2 agrees at 9 bases. The CDR3 has 16 residues. V lost 3 bases and J lost 4; bases outside the gene matches: 7. Germline values: CDR1 MNHNY, CDR2 SVGAGI (reference sequence). The chain's CDR3 is CASSYQTSGFYNEQFF. The CDR3 DNA is TGTGCCAGCAGTTATCAGACTAGCGGTTTTTACAATGAGCAGTTCTTC.

This clone has a handful of counts. Other DNA sequences in this sample translate to the same CDR3. J is TRBJ2-1 and V is TRBV7-9; TRBD2 matches at 9 bases. V gave up 0 bases and J gave up 4 bases; unmatched junction bases: 1. Germline CDR1 and CDR2: SEHNR and FQNEAQ (reference sequence). The CDR3 length is 15 residues. The CDR3 region is CASSLASGGYNEQFF. The CDR3, as DNA: TGTGCCAGCAGCTTAGCTAGCGGGGGTTACAATGAGCAGTTCTTC.

This clone turned up a few times. For the CDR3, the DNA is TGTGCCAGCACCAATGACGGAGATACGCAGTATTTT. Its protein is CASTNDGDTQYF. This rearrangement joins TRBV5-4 to TRBJ2-3, with D hard to call. CDR1 and CDR2 (germline): SGHNT, YYREEE (reference sequence). V was cut by 6 bases and J by 5 bases, with 10 bases left in between. This CDR3 has 12 residues.

This chain joins TRBV6-5 and TRBJ1-2; D call uncertain. This CDR3 is built from 13 residues. Per germline, CDR1 MNHEY and CDR2 SVGAGI. Trimming pared 2 bases from V and 7 bases from J, leaving 11 bases between. The DNA for the CDR3 is TGTGCCAGCAGTTACCAGCAGAATCCTGGCTACACCTTC. It is translated as CASSYQQNPGYTF.

This clone was seen repeatedly, ten times or more. V gene TRBV5-8 combines with J gene TRBJ2-6; possibly TRBD1 for D (6 bases). The CDR3 has 18 amino acids. V was clipped by 0 bases and J by 0 bases, with 13 bases between them. The germline gives CDR1 SGHTS, CDR2 YDEGEE. CDR3 residues: CASSLDRDQLSGANVLTF. CDR3 coding DNA: TGTGCCAGCAGCTTGGACAGGGACCAACTCTCTGGGGCCAACGTCCTGACTTTC.

The chain uses TRBV21-1 and TRBJ2-5; the table gives TRBD1 as D, unverified against the DNA. TRBV21-1 is designated a pseudogene. There are 14 residues in the CDR3. The CDR3 nucleotides are TGTGCCAGACTTATTACAGGGTTTGGGGAGACCCAGTACTTC. Translation gives CARLITGFGETQYF.

The sample holds a few counts of this clone. The rearrangement uses TRBV19 and TRBJ2-2, with a possible D match to TRBD2 (6 bases). Per the germline V gene, CDR1 is LNHDA and CDR2 is SQIVND (reference sequence). The CDR3 has 17 residues. With 5 bases removed from V and 0 bases from J, the gap between germline ends came to 16 bases. The CDR3 spells CASSVSKASANTGELFF. The CDR3 nucleotides read TGTGCCAGTAGTGTTAGTAAGGCTAGCGCGAACACCGGGGAGCTGTTTTTT.

This clone was detected only a few times. This chain uses TRBV27 with TRBJ1-4; 7 nucleotides match TRBD1. This CDR3 region has 14 residues. The germline V gene encodes CDR1 MNHEY and CDR2 SMNVEV (reference sequence). The J segment lost 8 bases and the V segment lost 5 bases, leaving 8 bases of the junction unmatched. Here the CDR3 DNA reads TGTGCCAGCAGTAACCCAGGGGGGAGAGAAAAACTGTTTTTT. Residues: CASSNPGGREKLFF.

This clone was counted between two and nine times. V is TRBV9 and J is TRBJ1-5; 7 bases align to TRBD1. This CDR3 spans 15 amino acids. V lost 0 bases to trimming and J lost 4 bases; unmatched junction nucleotides: 4. CDR1 is SGDLS, CDR2 YYNGEE, per germline. The CDR3 DNA reads TGTGCCAGCAGCGTAGCGGCAGGGGGAAATCAGCCCCAGCATTTT. Protein: CASSVAAGGNQPQHF.

The chain combines TRBV7-9 with TRBJ2-5; D gene unclear. The CDR3 length is 13 residues. CDR1 SEHNR and CDR2 FQNEAQ come from the germline V gene (reference sequence). Trimming stripped 5 bases from V and 5 bases from J, with 12 bases between. In DNA form, the CDR3 reads TGTGCCAGCAGCCTGTTTGGGATGGAGACCCAGTACTTC. It is translated as CASSLFGMETQYF.

This clone was seen at least ten times. This chain connects TRBV14 to TRBJ2-5, with TRBD1 matching 7 bases. CDR1 SGHDN and CDR2 FVKESK come from the germline V gene. The CDR3 sequence is 17 residues long. J was trimmed by 4 bases and V by 4 bases; bases with no gene match: 15. CDR3: CASSPWRGGSSIETQYF. DNA for the CDR3: TGTGCCAGCAGCCCCTGGCGAGGGGGCAGTTCGATAGAGACCCAGTACTTC.

This sequence joins TRBV4-3 and TRBJ2-3, with D unresolved. Germline V CDR1 and CDR2: LGHNA, YSLEER. Between the trimmed V and J ends, which lost 3 bases and 1 base, there was a span of 8 bases. The CDR3 has 14 residues. The CDR3 DNA reads TGCGCCAGCAGCCAGGCCTACCGCACAGATACGCAGTATTTT. This sequence encodes CASSQAYRTDTQYF.